This T cell receptor beta chain comes out of a study of cytomegalovirus exposure and HLA in healthy donors. This PCR relied on a set of 60 Vbeta primers and 13 Jbeta primers. Assay used: immunoSEQ multiplex PCR; TCRdb lists only in-frame clones, some missing. This repertoire shows some 190,000 clones, 86% found once; its top ten account for less than 0.35%. This clone was seen just once. The CDR3 is 16 residues long. Germline assignment: CDR1 LNHDA and CDR2 SQIVND (reference sequence). J gave up 2 bases and V 4 bases, and 4 bases lay outside the gene matches. Sequenced input: PBMCs. This clonotype originated in a woman aged 25 to 39 in good health and CMV-seronegative. This rearrangement joins TRBV19 to TRBJ1-5, with 11 bases lining up with TRBD1. The CDR3 DNA follows: TGTGCCAGTAGTAGGACAGGGGGCCAGGGCAATCAGCCCCAGCATTTT. Translated, it gives CASSRTGGQGNQPQHF.